The 23 T cell receptor beta chains given below trace back to one sample, sequenced in a study of response to subunit inactivated influenza vaccine (dated by TCRdb to the late 2010s). Receptor libraries were prepared by RT-PCR. The listed sequencing device is Illumina HiSeq 2500. The public sequencing data were trimmed at Q25 with fastp and processed into clonotypes with MiXCR by TCRdb, which kept only in-frame beta chains. CDR3 protein sequences are deduplicated, and each keeps its most common genes and DNA. The sample contains about 520,000 distinct CDR3 sequences, about 10% of them found a single time. Together, the top ten hold roughly 12% of the sample. Sample time point, as interpreted from the label and publication: around 42 days after influenza vaccine administration. The sample in question was PBMCs from blood, obtained roughly 46 days after vaccination. The receptors come from a man in his fifties or sixties who received an inactivated influenza vaccine. Donor details come from another sample of the same person, matched by shared clones.

This clonotype was observed a few times. The V call is TRBV27, the J call TRBJ1-2; 10 bases agree with TRBD1. Trimming at V came to 5 bases and at J to 4 bases, leaving 7 bases not matched to a gene. The CDR3 sequence is 15 residues long. CDR1 and CDR2 (germline): MNHEY, SMNVEV (reference sequence). The CDR3 protein is CASSPGQGEGYGYTF. In DNA, the CDR3 is TGTGCCAGCAGTCCCGGACAGGGGGAGGGCTATGGCTACACCTTC.

This clonotype was counted many times. This chain links TRBV20-1 with TRBJ2-7; either TRBD1 or TRBD2 may fit D (5 bases each). The V gene's germline CDR1 is DFQATT and CDR2 SNEGSKA (reference sequence). The CDR3 sequence is 11 residues long. Trimming removed 0 bases from V and 9 bases from J, with 9 bases in between. CDR3 sequence: CSARDTGPQYF. CDR3 sequence (DNA): TGCAGTGCTAGAGATACGGGGCCGCAGTACTTC.

The chain is built from TRBV9 and TRBJ2-1; no definite D call. The germline gives CDR1 SGDLS, CDR2 YYNGEE. CDR3 length: 13 residues. With 3 bases removed from V and 7 bases from J, the gap between germline ends came to 11 bases. CDR3 amino acids: CASSAQIGNEQFF. Here the CDR3 DNA reads TGTGCCAGCAGCGCCCAAATTGGAAATGAGCAGTTCTTC.

This chain links TRBV6-2 or TRBV6-3 with TRBJ2-1, with TRBD2 matching 9 bases. Germline lookup yields CDR1 MNHEY and CDR2 SVGEGT. The V and J ends lost 0 bases and 3 bases, in that order; junction bases with no gene match: 3. This CDR3 has 16 residues. CDR3 DNA sequence: TGTGCCAGCAGTTACTCCCTAGCGGGGAACTACAATGAGCAGTTCTTC. Its protein is CASSYSLAGNYNEQFF.

This clonotype was observed at least ten times. V gene TRBV5-1 combines with J gene TRBJ2-1; a weak D match, TRBD1 (6 bases). Germline assignment: CDR1 SGHRS and CDR2 YFSETQ. The CDR3 has 15 residues. V gave up 1 base and J gave up 0 bases, with 8 bases separating them. CDR3 amino acids: CASSLNRASYNEQFF. CDR3 sequence (DNA): TGCGCCAGCAGCTTGAACAGGGCCTCCTACAATGAGCAGTTCTTC.

The chain is built from TRBV5-1 and TRBJ2-2, with D perhaps being TRBD1 or TRBD2 (5 bases each). The V end was cut by 2 bases, the J end by 1 base, with 9 bases between. Looked up from germline, CDR1 is SGHRS and CDR2 is YFSETQ. This CDR3 is 15 amino acids long. CDR3 sequence reads: CASSFSGRNTGELFF. The CDR3 DNA follows: TGCGCCAGCAGCTTTTCAGGGAGGAACACCGGGGAGCTGTTTTTT.

This clonotype has only a few counts. The chain recombines TRBV10-3 with TRBJ1-6, with TRBD1 identical over 7 bases. This CDR3 spans 13 amino acids. Germline CDR1 is ENHRY and CDR2 is SYGVKD. Trimming removed 5 bases from V and 7 bases from J; junction bases left unmatched: 2. CDR3 residues: CAISRDSNSPLHF. The CDR3 coding sequence is TGTGCCATCAGTCGGGACAGCAATTCACCCCTCCACTTT.

The rearrangement links TRBV9 to TRBJ2-7; TRBD2 agrees at 8 bases. The CDR3 loop spans 15 amino acids. The V and J ends lost 1 base and 1 base, in that order; junction bases with no gene match: 4. CDR1 and CDR2 from the germline V gene are SGDLS and YYNGEE. CDR3 sequence: CASSVSGSPSYEQYF. The CDR3 coding sequence is TGTGCCAGCAGCGTAAGCGGGAGCCCGTCCTACGAGCAGTACTTC. The variable domain in full, with the rest retrieved from reference TRBV9 and TRBJ2-7, is DSGVTQTPKHLITATGQRVTLRCSPRSGDLSVYWYQQSLDQGLQFLIQYYNGEERAKGNILERFSAQQFPDLHSELNLSSLELGDSALYFCASSVSGSPSYEQYFGPGTRLTVT.

The chain recombines TRBV7-2 with TRBJ2-2, with a weak D call TRBD1 (6 bases). This CDR3 is built from 14 residues. The V end was cut by 9 bases, the J end by 5 bases, with 16 bases between. CDR1 is SGHTA, CDR2 FQGNSA, per germline. The CDR3: CASRTELRTGELFF. CDR3 DNA: TGTGCCAGTAGGACAGAGCTGCGGACCGGGGAGCTGTTTTTT.

This clonotype was recorded a few times. V gene TRBV20-1 combines with J gene TRBJ2-3; 7 bases are a match to TRBD1. The V and J ends lost 3 bases and 5 bases, in that order; junction bases with no gene match: 5. There are 13 residues in the CDR3. From germline, CDR1 is DFQATT and CDR2 SNEGSKA (reference sequence). For the CDR3, the DNA is TGCAGTGCTAGTAAAGGGGGCGGAGATACGCAGTATTTT. It specifies CSASKGGGDTQYF.

The chain employs TRBV12-3 or TRBV12-4 and TRBJ2-3, with 11 bases that match TRBD2. J lost 1 base, V lost 7 bases, and 1 base had no gene match. This CDR3 contains 14 residues. CDR3 nucleotide sequence: TGTGCCAGCATAGCGGGGGGGGGCACAGATACGCAGTATTTT. Protein: CASIAGGGTDTQYF.

This clonotype has a handful of counts. This sequence joins TRBV6-5 and TRBJ2-3; D may match TRBD1 or TRBD2 (5 bases each). The CDR3 is 12 residues long. Trimming stripped 10 bases from V and 3 bases from J, with 11 bases between. Germline lookup yields CDR1 MNHEY and CDR2 SVGAGI. The CDR3 loop is CATKGETDTQYF. In DNA form, the CDR3 reads TGTGCCACCAAAGGGGAGACAGATACGCAGTATTTT.

This clonotype appeared a single time. V is TRBV7-2 and J is TRBJ1-5; a possible D gene is TRBD1 (5 bases). The CDR3 loop spans 15 amino acids. V lost 5 bases and J lost 4, with 15 bases in between. Germline-derived CDR1 and CDR2 are SGHTA and FQGNSA. The CDR3 is CASSQVGGVNQPQHF. CDR3 coding DNA: TGTGCCAGCAGCCAAGTGGGGGGAGTAAATCAGCCCCAGCATTTT.

This sequence joins TRBV4-3 and TRBJ2-2; 11 bases are a match to TRBD1. V dropped 1 base and J dropped 2; count of bases not matched to a gene: 6. Germline CDR1 is LGHNA and CDR2 is YSLEER. The CDR3 has 18 amino acids. This CDR3 reads CASSQGTGGVINTGELFF. Here the CDR3 DNA reads TGCGCCAGCAGCCAAGGGACAGGGGGCGTAATTAACACCGGGGAGCTGTTTTTT.

This clonotype has only a few counts. The chain is built from TRBV20-1 and TRBJ1-4; D possibly corresponds to TRBD1 (6 bases). V lost 0 bases and J lost 2, with 10 bases in between. CDR3 size: 15 residues. The germline V gene encodes CDR1 DFQATT and CDR2 SNEGSKA (reference sequence). CDR3 in DNA: TGCAGTGCTAGAGAAACAGGGTATACTAATGAAAAACTGTTTTTT. Protein sequence: CSARETGYTNEKLFF.

This clonotype was detected a few times. The rearrangement uses TRBV7-2 and TRBJ1-6; D is possibly TRBD1 (6 bases). V gave up 6 bases and J gave up 7 bases, with 19 bases separating them. The V gene's germline CDR1 is SGHTA and CDR2 FQGNSA. CDR3 length: 16 residues. In nucleotides, the CDR3 is TGTGCCAGCAGAGCCCGGCCCCCGGGGGCGAATTCACCCCTCCACTTT. Translated: CASRARPPGANSPLHF.

The chain is built from TRBV3-1 and TRBJ1-1; perhaps TRBD1 as D (5 bases). The CDR3 has 12 residues. Germline V gives CDR1 LGHDT, CDR2 YNNKEL (reference sequence). V was clipped by 6 bases and J by 6 bases, with 11 bases between them. CDR3 sequence: CASSIRGAEAFF. The CDR3 coding sequence is TGTGCCAGCAGTATCCGGGGGGCTGAAGCTTTCTTT. Based on the CDR3 plus reference TRBV3-1 and TRBJ1-1, the full variable domain is DTAVSQTPKYLVTQMGNDKSIKCEQNLGHDTMYWYKQDSKKFLKIMFSYNNKELIINETVPNRFSPKSPDKAHLNLHINSLELGDSAVYFCASSIRGAEAFFGQGTRLTVV.

In this sample, this clonotype turned up a few times. The chain employs TRBV7-9 and TRBJ2-7; D is unclear. Trimming removed 4 bases from V and 3 bases from J, with 10 bases in between. The CDR3 has 13 amino acids. Germline V gene sequence: CDR1 SEHNR, CDR2 FQNEAQ (reference sequence). The DNA for the CDR3 is TGTGCCAGCAGCTCTGGTATCAGCTACGAGCAGTACTTC. It yields the protein CASSSGISYEQYF.

The V call is TRBV7-9, the J call TRBJ2-5; TRBD1 is a possible D gene (5 bases). The CDR3 sequence is 14 residues long. Germline V gives CDR1 SEHNR, CDR2 FQNEAQ (reference sequence). Trimming cost V 1 base and J 5 bases, with 11 bases left between them. CDR3 protein: CASSLGGARETQYF. CDR3 nucleotides: TGTGCCAGCAGCTTAGGGGGCGCAAGGGAGACCCAGTACTTC.

The chain combines TRBV6-5 with TRBJ2-1, with 14 positions matching TRBD2. The junction had 15 bases not matched to a gene; V was cut back by 2 bases and J by 12 bases. Germline V gives CDR1 MNHEY, CDR2 SVGAGI. The CDR3 contains 18 residues. DNA for the CDR3: TGTGCCAGCAGTTACGCGAACCCAGGACTAGCGGGGGGCCTGATGCAGTTCTTC. The encoded protein is CASSYANPGLAGGLMQFF.

The gene calls are TRBV2 and TRBJ2-4, with D unresolved. Trimming cost V 6 bases and J 0 bases, with 12 bases left between them. The CDR3 extends over 15 amino acids. Germline assignment: CDR1 SNHLY and CDR2 FYNNEI. The CDR3 DNA reads TGTGCCAGCAGGGAGAAGACGGTAGCCAAAAACATTCAGTACTTC. It codes for CASREKTVAKNIQYF.

V gene TRBV5-1 combines with J gene TRBJ1-5; TRBD1 matches 8 bases. Trimming cost V 0 bases and J 6 bases; bases outside gene matches: 5. Germline CDR1 and CDR2: SGHRS and YFSETQ. The CDR3 spans 15 residues. CDR3: CASSLVPGGTQPQHF. CDR3 coding DNA: TGCGCCAGCAGCTTGGTGCCAGGGGGCACTCAGCCCCAGCATTTT.

V gene TRBV9 combines with J gene TRBJ2-2, with 9 nucleotides matching TRBD1. V gave up 2 bases and J gave up 3 bases; unmatched junction bases: 2. CDR3 length: 15 amino acids. Germline V gene lookup returns CDR1 SGDLS and CDR2 YYNGEE. For the CDR3, the DNA is TGTGCCAGCAGCGTGGGGGACAGGGACACCGGGGAGCTGTTTTTT. Amino acid sequence: CASSVGDRDTGELFF.